This is a list of T cell receptor beta chains from one sample in a study of blood T cells in healthy people across ages. Each CDR3 protein is one row after TCRdb ran MiXCR on the 5' RACE reads. The sample lists 1.5 million or so distinct CDR3 sequences, 35% to 45% occurring once. The sample was blood. The receptors stem from a woman under 30 in good health. CDR3s include the opening cysteine and the closing phenylalanine or tryptophan. D genes are given only for firm matches. Clone size is stated in some rows and not others, as once, few, many or a class when expanded.

>TRBJ2-7|.|TRBV20-1|.|17
TGCAGTGCTAGAGATGGGGGACGTCTCTTGAGCTCCTACGAGCAGTACTTC
CSARDGGRLLSSYEQYF
>TRBJ2-2|.|TRBV7-7|.|15
TGTGCTAGCAGCTTACAGGGTGGGGACGCCGGGGAGCTGTTTTTT
CASSLQGGDAGELFF
>TRBJ2-5|TRBD2|TRBV20-1|.|17
TGCAGTGCTAGCACCTGGGAAGCGGGGGGATACCAAGAGACCCAGTACTTC
CSASTWEAGGYQETQYF
>TRBJ2-1|TRBD2|TRBV20-1|.|14
TGCAGTGCTACTCTGGCGGGGGGCCACAATGAGCAGTTCTTC
CSATLAGGHNEQFF
>TRBJ2-3|.|TRBV5-1|.|15
TGCGCCAGCAGCTTTGTGGGGGGCTCAGAAGATACGCAGTATTTT
CASSFVGGSEDTQYF
>TRBJ2-7|TRBD2|TRBV27|few|17
TGTGCCAGCAGTACCGACACTAGCGGGAGCTCCTACAATGAGCAGTACTTC
CASSTDTSGSSYNEQYF
>TRBJ2-4|TRBD2|TRBV20-1|.|17
TGCAGTGCTACGACTAGCGGGAGGGCCAGGGCCAAAAACATTCAGTACTTC
CSATTSGRARAKNIQYF
>TRBJ1-1|.|TRBV5-1|.|14
TGCGCCAGCAGCTTTACGGGTGGTAGAGCTGAAGCTTTCTTT
CASSFTGGRAEAFF
>TRBJ1-2|.|TRBV5-1|many|14
TGCGCCAGCAGCTTGGAAGTGAATAACTATGGCTACACCTTC
CASSLEVNNYGYTF
>TRBJ2-5|.|TRBV6-2/TRBV6-3|few|14
TGTGCCAGCAGTTACTGGGGGGTCCAGGAGACCCAGTACTTC
CASSYWGVQETQYF
>TRBJ2-7|TRBD1|TRBV4-2|.|15
TGTGCCAGCAGCCGAGCTTCGACAGGGCGCAACGAGCAGTACTTC
CASSRASTGRNEQYF
>TRBJ1-1|.|TRBV25-1|.|15
TGTGCCAGCAGTGATGGTTCAGCGGCGAACACTGAAGCTTTCTTT
CASSDGSAANTEAFF
>TRBJ2-1|.|TRBV12-3/TRBV12-4|few|14
TGTGCCAGGGGGGTGGGGGCTAGTTATAATGAGCAGTTCTTC
CARGVGASYNEQFF
>TRBJ2-4|.|TRBV5-1|few|15
TGCGCCAGCAGCTTGGAGCCAGGGCCCCAAAACATTCAGTACTTC
CASSLEPGPQNIQYF
>TRBJ2-7|.|TRBV3-1|.|15
TGTGCCAGCAGCCCCGCGGGACTTAAATTCCACGAGCAGTACTTC
CASSPAGLKFHEQYF
>TRBJ2-5|TRBD2|TRBV20-1|.|15
TGCAGTGCTACTCGACTAGCGGGAGGTCTAGAGACCCAGTACTTT
CSATRLAGGLETQYF
>TRBJ2-3|.|TRBV7-9|many|11
TGTGCCAGCAGCAACACAGATACGCAGTATTTT
CASSNTDTQYF
>TRBJ2-1|.|TRBV30|few|12
TGTGCCTGGAGTGTCTACATCAATGAGCAGTTCTTC
CAWSVYINEQFF
>TRBJ2-7|.|TRBV27|.|16
TGTGCCAGCAGTTTCGACCCAAGTCCGCGCTCCTACGAGCAGTACTTC
CASSFDPSPRSYEQYF
>TRBJ1-2|.|TRBV18|.|13
TGTGCCAGCTCACCCCACAGGGACTATGGCTACACCTTC
CASSPHRDYGYTF
>TRBJ2-3|.|TRBV20-1|few|14
TGCAGTGCTATCACTAATCCGAGCACAGATACGCAGTATTTT
CSAITNPSTDTQYF
>TRBJ1-1|.|TRBV14|.|13
TGTGCCAGCAGTCGACAATGGAACACTGAAGCTTTCTTT
CASSRQWNTEAFF
>TRBJ2-3|TRBD1|TRBV6-4|many|18
TGTGCCAGCAGTCCCTCCCGACAGGGAGCATCTGGGTCAGATACGCAGTATTTT
CASSPSRQGASGSDTQYF
>TRBJ2-3|TRBD2|TRBV5-1|.|18
TGCGCCAGCAGCTCCCTGCCGGGACTAGCGGAGGCGGGGAATACGCAGTATTTT
CASSSLPGLAEAGNTQYF